The 24 T cell receptor beta chains listed next were all sequenced from one sample in a study of T cells in localized non-small cell lung cancer. Only in-frame clones appear in the TCRdb table, and some are missing; sequencing was by immunoSEQ multiplex PCR. This table has more than 15,000 clones, about 88% appearing once. This sample comprised peripheral blood, obtained before any cancer treatment. The receptors originated from a male donor older than 55 with stage I lung adenocarcinoma.

The rearrangement joins TRBV5-4 to TRBJ1-2; D is undetermined. The CDR3 has 14 residues. Trimming stripped 4 bases from V and 4 bases from J, with 14 bases between. Germline CDR1 is SGHNT and CDR2 is YYREEE (reference sequence). CDR3 nucleotide sequence: TGTGCCAGCAGCCAAGAAGGAGGTGGCTATGGCTACACCTTC. Translation: CASSQEGGGYGYTF.

This clone was seen once. The genes are TRBV10-1 and TRBJ2-7; D is ambiguous. Germline V lookup: CDR1 WNHNN, CDR2 SYGVQD (reference sequence). V dropped 4 bases and J dropped 6 bases, with 13 bases sitting between them. The length of the CDR3 is 13 residues. The CDR3 DNA reads TGCGCCAGCAGTGCGGACCTGACTCTCGAGCAGTACTTC. It codes for CASSADLTLEQYF.

The rearrangement uses TRBV9 and TRBJ2-1, with TRBD1 identical over 10 bases. The CDR3 runs to 15 residues. V gave up 2 bases and J gave up 8 bases; unmatched junction bases: 7. Looked up from germline, CDR1 is SGDLS and CDR2 is YYNGEE. The CDR3 DNA is TGTGCCAGCAGCGTGGGACAGGGGATAGGAGATGAGCAGTTCTTC. Its protein product is CASSVGQGIGDEQFF.

The J gene is TRBJ1-1, the V gene TRBV2, with TRBD1 identical over 8 bases. V shed 5 bases, J shed 5 bases, and the junction held 10 bases outside the gene matches. Germline V CDR1 and CDR2: SNHLY, FYNNEI. The CDR3 contains 15 residues. CDR3 protein: CASSLNIRQGTEAFF. The CDR3 region has the DNA TGTGCCAGCAGTCTTAATATCCGACAGGGGACTGAAGCTTTCTTT.

The chain links TRBV6-6 to TRBJ1-6; no firm D call. The CDR3 totals 14 residues. Per the germline V gene, CDR1 is MNHNY and CDR2 is SVGAGI (reference sequence). V lost 0 bases, J lost 14 bases, and 14 bases lay in between. CDR3 sequence: CASSYSTDVSALHF. CDR3 sequence (DNA): TGTGCCAGCAGTTACTCGACTGATGTTTCGGCCCTCCACTTT.

V and J are TRBV5-1 and TRBJ1-2; 11 bases fit TRBD1. This CDR3 contains 14 residues. J was trimmed by 5 bases and V by 3 bases; bases with no gene match: 3. The germline gives CDR1 SGHRS, CDR2 YFSETQ. The CDR3 region has the DNA TGCGCCAGCAGCTGGACAGGGGGCGAGTATGGCTACACCTTC. Protein: CASSWTGGEYGYTF.

The chain combines TRBV10-2 with TRBJ1-2; 9 nucleotides match TRBD1. The germline CDR1 and CDR2 sequences are WSHSY and SAAADI. With 4 bases clipped from V and 11 bases from J, the junction kept 5 bases outside the gene matches. This CDR3 has 12 amino acids. CDR3 residues: CASSGTGVFYTF. The DNA of the CDR3 is TGCGCCAGCAGTGGGACAGGGGTCTTTTACACCTTC.

The chain has TRBV2 and TRBJ1-4; 11 nucleotides align to TRBD1. CDR1 is SNHLY, CDR2 FYNNEI, per germline. V was clipped by 8 bases and J by 5 bases; unmatched bases: 4. The CDR3 extends over 14 amino acids. The CDR3 loop reads CASGRTGGNEKLFF. The CDR3 DNA reads as TGTGCCAGCGGGCGGACAGGGGGCAATGAAAAACTGTTTTTT.

For the CDR3, the DNA is TGTGCCTGGGAGACAGGCCAAGAGACCCAGTACTTC. This codes for CAWETGQETQYF. The V and J genes are TRBV30 and TRBJ2-5, with a weak D call TRBD1 (6 bases). Trimming removed 5 bases from V and 1 base from J, with 8 bases in between. This CDR3 comprises 12 residues. Germline values: CDR1 GTSNPN, CDR2 SVGIG (reference sequence).

The chain couples TRBV28 to TRBJ2-3, with unresolved D. The V gene lost 3 bases and the J gene lost 2 bases, with 9 bases spanning the gap. Germline lookup yields CDR1 MDHEN and CDR2 SYDVKM. The CDR3 has 14 amino acids. The CDR3 DNA reads as TGTGCCAGCAGTTTTCTTGGCGTCACAGATACGCAGTATTTT. Translation: CASSFLGVTDTQYF.

V and J are TRBV28 and TRBJ1-1; D not resolved. The CDR3 loop spans 13 amino acids. Per germline, CDR1 MDHEN and CDR2 SYDVKM. With 0 bases removed from V and 4 bases from J, the gap between germline ends came to 6 bases. The CDR3 spells CASSLWAGTEAFF. The DNA of the CDR3 is TGTGCCAGCAGTTTATGGGCAGGCACTGAAGCTTTCTTT. The full variable domain, its missing parts supplied by reference TRBV28 and TRBJ1-1, is DVKVTQSSRYLVKRTGEKVFLECVQDMDHENMFWYRQDPGLGLRLIYFSYDVKMKEKGDIPEGYSVSREKKERFSLILESASTNQTSMYLCASSLWAGTEAFFGQGTRLTVV.

This clone was observed a single time. The rearrangement joins TRBV7-2 to TRBJ1-1; TRBD1 matches 7 bases. J gave up 3 bases and V 5 bases, and 3 bases lay outside the gene matches. This CDR3 region has 13 residues. In germline, CDR1 is SGHTA, CDR2 FQGNSA. The CDR3 DNA reads TGTGCCAGCAGCAGGCAGGGGGACACTGAAGCTTTCTTT. As protein: CASSRQGDTEAFF.

This clone was found a few times. This chain uses TRBV5-8 with TRBJ2-2; maybe TRBD1 (6 bases). This CDR3 has 16 residues. The V gene lost 7 bases and the J gene lost 2 bases, with 18 bases spanning the gap. Germline CDR1 SGHTS, CDR2 YDEGEE. The CDR3 loop reads CASRKWDTVNTGELFF. The CDR3 bases are TGTGCCAGCCGAAAATGGGACACTGTAAACACCGGGGAGCTGTTTTTT.

The CDR3 DNA is TGTGCCAGCTTACCTGACAGGCAGAACACTGAAGCTTTCTTT. Residues: CASLPDRQNTEAFF. This chain connects TRBV18 to TRBJ1-1; possibly TRBD1 for D (6 bases). In germline, CDR1 is KGHSH, CDR2 LQKENI. CDR3 length equals 14 residues. Between the trimmed V and J ends, which lost 7 bases and 1 base, there was a span of 13 bases.

The chain uses TRBV9 and TRBJ2-1; D might be TRBD1 or TRBD2, each matching 6 bases. The V end was cut by 4 bases, the J end by 1 base, with 18 bases between. The CDR3 totals 17 residues. CDR1 and CDR2 from the germline V gene are SGDLS and YYNGEE. The CDR3 sequence: CASSPLKGGLSYNEQFF. In DNA form, the CDR3 reads TGTGCCAGCAGCCCTCTCAAGGGGGGACTTTCCTACAATGAGCAGTTCTTC. Based on the CDR3 plus reference TRBV9 and TRBJ2-1, the full variable domain is DSGVTQTPKHLITATGQRVTLRCSPRSGDLSVYWYQQSLDQGLQFLIQYYNGEERAKGNILERFSAQQFPDLHSELNLSSLELGDSALYFCASSPLKGGLSYNEQFFGPGTRLTVL.

The CDR3 here is CASSDARGAYNEQFF. In nucleotides, the CDR3 is TGTGCCAGCAGTGACGCCAGGGGGGCTTACAATGAGCAGTTCTTC. The chain links TRBV6-1 to TRBJ2-1, with D possibly being TRBD1 (7 bases). The CDR3 runs to 15 residues. The V and J ends lost 3 bases and 4 bases respectively, with 13 bases between them. CDR1 MNHNS and CDR2 SASEGT come from the germline V gene.

The rearrangement joins TRBV6-5 to TRBJ1-1; 7 bases agree with TRBD1. The CDR3 is made up of 15 amino acids. Germline V lookup: CDR1 MNHEY, CDR2 SVGAGI. V lost 10 bases and J lost 2; bases outside the gene matches: 13. CDR3 DNA sequence: TGTGCCACCTATAGGACAGGACACCTTAACACTGAAGCTTTCTTT. This codes for CATYRTGHLNTEAFF.

This clone has only one observation. The gene calls are TRBV11-3 and TRBJ2-7; 11 bases are shared with TRBD1. Per germline, CDR1 SGHNT and CDR2 YENEEA. The junction had 5 bases not matched to a gene; V was cut back by 5 bases and J by 2 bases. The length of the CDR3 is 15 residues. In DNA, the CDR3 is TGTGCCAGCAGCGCTGGACAGGGGGCTCCCTACGAGCAGTACTTC. Translation gives CASSAGQGAPYEQYF.

The V gene is TRBV9, the J gene TRBJ2-5, with TRBD2 matching 7 bases. Germline trimming cut 2 bases from V and 3 bases from J; bases unmatched to any gene: 1. This CDR3 has 13 residues. The germline gives CDR1 SGDLS, CDR2 YYNGEE. The CDR3 nucleotides are TGTGCCAGCAGCGTGGGACTAAAAGAGACCCAGTACTTC. It encodes CASSVGLKETQYF.

The V and J genes are TRBV18 and TRBJ1-4; D is unclear. Germline V gives CDR1 KGHSH, CDR2 LQKENI. The CDR3 covers 13 residues. The ends were cut back, 0 bases at V and 7 bases at J, with 6 bases in the middle. As DNA, the CDR3 is TGTGCCAGCTCACCACCCAGTTTTGAAAAACTGTTTTTT. This encodes CASSPPSFEKLFF.

This chain uses TRBV10-3 with TRBJ1-1; D gene uncertain. The CDR3 totals 13 residues. CDR1 and CDR2 from the germline V gene are ENHRY and SYGVKD. V was shortened by 9 bases and J by 2 bases, with 13 bases between the two germline ends. This CDR3 is CAIVNNQNTEAFF. Here the CDR3 DNA reads TGTGCCATTGTAAATAACCAAAACACTGAAGCTTTCTTT.

The chain couples TRBV28 to TRBJ1-4; no clear D gene. V was trimmed by 6 bases and J by 8 bases, leaving 19 bases between them. Germline V gives CDR1 MDHEN, CDR2 SYDVKM. This CDR3 has 15 amino acids. The CDR3 loop is CASRGSGPLEEKLFF. DNA of the CDR3: TGTGCCAGCAGGGGATCCGGGCCGTTAGAAGAAAAACTGTTTTTT.

The rearrangement joins TRBV4-2 to TRBJ2-6, with D unclear. V lost 1 base, J lost 0 bases, and 7 bases lay in between. The germline V gene encodes CDR1 LGHNA and CDR2 YNFKEQ. There are 16 residues in the CDR3. The CDR3 DNA reads as TGTGCCAGCAGCCAAGGTTCTAACTCTGGGGCCAACGTCCTGACTTTC. Translation: CASSQGSNSGANVLTF.

This chain links TRBV4-1 with TRBJ1-4, with D possibly TRBD1 on 6 matching bases. Germline loops: CDR1 MGHRA, CDR2 YSYEKL. The CDR3 is made up of 15 amino acids. V was trimmed by 5 bases and J by 7 bases, leaving 17 bases between them. The CDR3 spells CASSKKGDVGEKLFF. The CDR3 DNA reads TGCGCCAGCAGCAAAAAGGGGGATGTGGGTGAAAAACTGTTTTTT.